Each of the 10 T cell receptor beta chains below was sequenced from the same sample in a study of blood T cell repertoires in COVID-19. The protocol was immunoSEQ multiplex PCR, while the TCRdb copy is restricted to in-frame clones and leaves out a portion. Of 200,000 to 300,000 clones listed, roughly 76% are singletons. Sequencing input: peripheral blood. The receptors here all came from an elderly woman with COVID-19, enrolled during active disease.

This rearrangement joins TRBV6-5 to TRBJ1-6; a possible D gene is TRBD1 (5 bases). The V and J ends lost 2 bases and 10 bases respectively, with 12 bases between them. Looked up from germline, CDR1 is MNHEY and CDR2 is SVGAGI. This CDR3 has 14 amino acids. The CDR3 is CASSYNGGESPLHF. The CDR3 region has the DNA TGTGCCAGCAGTTACAACGGGGGAGAGTCACCCCTCCACTTT.

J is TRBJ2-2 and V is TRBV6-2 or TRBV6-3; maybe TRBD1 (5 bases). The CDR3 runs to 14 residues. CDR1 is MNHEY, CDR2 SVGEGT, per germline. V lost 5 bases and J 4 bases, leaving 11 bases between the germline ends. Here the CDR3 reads CASSQGFITGELFF. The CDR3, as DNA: TGTGCCAGCAGTCAGGGATTTATCACCGGGGAGCTGTTTTTT.

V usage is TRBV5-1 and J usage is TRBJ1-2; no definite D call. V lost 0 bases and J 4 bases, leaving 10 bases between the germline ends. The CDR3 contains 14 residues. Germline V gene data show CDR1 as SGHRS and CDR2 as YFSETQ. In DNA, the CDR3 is TGCGCCAGCAGCTTGGAAACAGACCTCTATGGCTACACCTTC. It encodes CASSLETDLYGYTF. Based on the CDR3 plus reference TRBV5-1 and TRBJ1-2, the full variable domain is KAGVTQTPRYLIKTRGQQVTLSCSPISGHRSVSWYQQTPGQGLQFLFEYFSETQRNKGNFPGRFSGRQFSNSRSEMNVSTLELGDSALYLCASSLETDLYGYTFGSGTRLTVV.

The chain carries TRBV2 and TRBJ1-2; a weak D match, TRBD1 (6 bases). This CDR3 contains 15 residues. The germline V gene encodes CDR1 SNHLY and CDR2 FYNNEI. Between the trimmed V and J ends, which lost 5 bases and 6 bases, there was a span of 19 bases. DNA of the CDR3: TGTGCCAGCAGTCCTCAGGGGCCCGGGTCGCATGGCTACACCTTC. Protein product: CASSPQGPGSHGYTF.

The CDR3 region has the DNA TGTGCCAGCAGTTTACAACTAGCGGGAGTGTACGAGCAGTACTTC. Amino acid sequence: CASSLQLAGVYEQYF. V usage is TRBV6-5 and J usage is TRBJ2-7; TRBD2 matches at 11 bases. This CDR3 has 15 residues. Trimming removed 4 bases from V and 4 bases from J; junction bases left unmatched: 6. Germline assignment: CDR1 MNHEY and CDR2 SVGAGI.

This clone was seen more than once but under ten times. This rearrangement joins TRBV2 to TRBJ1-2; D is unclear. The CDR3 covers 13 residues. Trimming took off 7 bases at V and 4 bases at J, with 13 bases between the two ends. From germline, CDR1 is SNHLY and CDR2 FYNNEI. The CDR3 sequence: CASKPGRLYGYTF. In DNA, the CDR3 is TGTGCCAGCAAGCCCGGCCGACTCTATGGCTACACCTTC.

This CDR3 reads CASSQNGTGRIGYTF. The CDR3 DNA sequence: TGCGCCAGCAGTCAAAACGGGACAGGGCGAATTGGCTACACCTTC. The V and J genes are TRBV4-1 and TRBJ1-2; 9 positions match TRBD1. Germline V gives CDR1 MGHRA, CDR2 YSYEKL. With V trimmed by 6 bases and J by 7 bases, 12 bases remained unmatched. The CDR3 totals 15 residues.

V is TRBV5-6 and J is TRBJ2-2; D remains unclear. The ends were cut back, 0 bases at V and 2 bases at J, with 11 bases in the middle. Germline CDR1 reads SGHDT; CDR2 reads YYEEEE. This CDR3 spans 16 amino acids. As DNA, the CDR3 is TGTGCCAGCAGCTTGGGGGTGACAACCAACACCGGGGAGCTGTTTTTT. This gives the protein CASSLGVTTNTGELFF.

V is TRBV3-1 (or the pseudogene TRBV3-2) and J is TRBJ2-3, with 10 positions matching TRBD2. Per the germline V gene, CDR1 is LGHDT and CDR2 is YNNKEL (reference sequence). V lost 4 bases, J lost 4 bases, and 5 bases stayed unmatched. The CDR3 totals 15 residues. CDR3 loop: CASSRDLAGADTQYF. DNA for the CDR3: TGTGCCAGCAGCCGGGACCTAGCGGGAGCAGATACGCAGTATTTT.

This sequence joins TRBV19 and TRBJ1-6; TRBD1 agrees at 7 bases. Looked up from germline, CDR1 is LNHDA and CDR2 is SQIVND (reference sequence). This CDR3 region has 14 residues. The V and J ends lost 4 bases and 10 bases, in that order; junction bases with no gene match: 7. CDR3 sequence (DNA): TGTGCCAGTAGTACGCCGGGACAGACCTCACCCCTCCACTTT. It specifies CASSTPGQTSPLHF.